A selection of T cell receptor beta chains follows, all from one sample in a study of metastatic and nonmetastatic thyroid tumors. TCRdb called clones again from the PCR reads with MiXCR. The sample lists about 28,000 clones, under 25% seen once, with approximately 39% in the top ten. The sample comprised blood. The receptors derive from a female donor with papillary thyroid cancer or a benign thyroid nodule (not recorded which). Some clones in this sample may be carry-over from other donors' samples. CDR3s include the opening cysteine and the closing phenylalanine or tryptophan. The D gene is left open where the match is weak. Some rows mark clone size as missing; the rest say once, few, many or name a class of expanded clone.

many,TRBV24-1,NA,TRBJ2-7,TGTGCCACCAGTGATCGGGGCTCGAGCCCGACCGAGCAGTACTTC,CATSDRGSSPTEQYF
once,TRBV3-1,TRBD1,TRBJ2-7,TGTGCCAGCAGCCAACCCGGGACAGGGAGTTACGAGCAGTACTTC,CASSQPGTGSYEQYF
NA,TRBV3-1,NA,TRBJ1-1,TGTGCCAGCAGCCAAAAGTGGTCGCTGAACACTGAAGCTTTCTTT,CASSQKWSLNTEAFF
many,TRBV6-2/TRBV6-3,NA,TRBJ1-5,TGTGCCAGCAGCCTACTCTATCAGCCCCAGCATTTT,CASSLLYQPQHF
NA,TRBV7-9,TRBD1,TRBJ1-2,TGTGCCAGCCGTCGGGTGGACAGGGTTGATGGCTACACCTTC,CASRRVDRVDGYTF
many,TRBV4-1,NA,TRBJ1-1,TGCGCCAGCAGCGCCCGACAGAGGAACACTGAAGCTTTCTTT,CASSARQRNTEAFF
few,TRBV4-2,NA,TRBJ1-1,TGTGCCAGCAGCCAAGATAACCCAGTTGAAGCTTTCTTT,CASSQDNPVEAFF
NA,TRBV12-5,TRBD2,TRBJ2-6,TGTGCTAGTGGTGGGTCGGGGGGAAGGGCCAACGTCCTGACTTTC,CASGGSGGRANVLTF
NA,TRBV6-1,NA,TRBJ2-4,TGTGCCAGCAAGGTCGGAGAAAACATTCAGTACTTC,CASKVGENIQYF
NA,TRBV3-1,NA,TRBJ2-6,TGTGCCAGCAGACTTACTGGGGCCAACGTCCTGACTTTC,CASRLTGANVLTF
many,TRBV5-5,NA,TRBJ1-5,TGTGCCAGCAGCTTGGGTCAGGGTTACAATCAGCCCCAGCATTTT,CASSLGQGYNQPQHF
many,TRBV20-1,TRBD1,TRBJ1-5,TGCAGTGCTAGGGACAGGACCCATAGCAATCAGCCCCAGCATTTT,CSARDRTHSNQPQHF
few,TRBV4-2,NA,TRBJ2-2,TGTGCCAGCAGCCAAGGGGCCCACGCGAACACCGGGGAGCTGTTTTTT,CASSQGAHANTGELFF
many,TRBV28,NA,TRBJ2-7,TGTGCCAGCAGTTCTAAACCGGGACAATTTATCCGTTTC,CASSSKPGQFIRF
few,TRBV28,NA,TRBJ2-5,TGTGCCAGCAGGCCTCTATCGGGGATCTTCCAAGAGACCCAGTACTTC,CASRPLSGIFQETQYF
few,TRBV28,TRBD2,TRBJ2-7,TGTGCCAGCAGCACGGGACTAGCGGGAAAACAGCCCTACGAGCAGTACTTC,CASSTGLAGKQPYEQYF
once,TRBV5-5,NA,TRBJ1-5,TGTGCCAGCAGCTTGGCCTGGACAGTTAGCAATCAGCCCCATCATTTT,CASSLAWTVSNQPHHF
many,TRBV11-2,TRBD1,TRBJ1-1,TGTGCCAGCAGCTTATTCTTTGGACAGGGATTTATGAACACTGAAGCTTTCTTT,CASSLFFGQGFMNTEAFF
many,TRBV20-1,TRBD2,TRBJ2-3,TGCAGTGGCAGTGGCGGGCGGGGGGCTGGCGGGGATACGCAGTATTTT,CSGSGGRGAGGDTQYF
NA,TRBV9,NA,TRBJ1-6,TGTGCCAGCAGGGCCGGACAGAATAATTCACCCCTCCACTTT,CASRAGQNNSPLHF
NA,TRBV11-3,NA,TRBJ2-1,TGTGCCAGCAGCTTCTTGGGTAATGAGCAGTTCTTC,CASSFLGNEQFF
few,TRBV18,NA,TRBJ2-5,TGCGCCAGCTCACCGGAAGGGATCCAGTACTTC,CASSPEGIQYF
many,TRBV2,NA,TRBJ1-1,TGTGCCAGCAGTGCGGGCAACACTGAAGCTTTCTTT,CASSAGNTEAFF
NA,TRBV30,NA,TRBJ2-7,TGTGCCTGGAGCGAGACTCCAGGGGGGGAGCAGTACTTC,CAWSETPGGEQYF